This T cell receptor (beta chain) was captured by sequencing in a study of blood T cell repertoires in COVID-19. About the study: Whether acute or convalescent, the COVID-19 samples came from the United States, Italy and Spain. The cDNA or gDNA used as material had been derived from T cells, B-cell-depleted T cells, or PBMCs.

As originally analysed: The assay estimated nucleated cells by amplifying reference gene primers. TCRdb keeps only in-frame clones here, not all; method: immunoSEQ multiplex PCR. From that table come the V and J calls and clone size; the DNA was used to work out D and trimming. The repertoire includes nearly 200,000 clones, roughly 80% of them detected once, and 0.85% to 0.95% sits in the top ten. The Seattle patients joined while their infection was active and were tracked longitudinally afterward. Per germline, CDR1 MNHEY and CDR2 SMNVEV (reference sequence). There are 15 residues in the CDR3. J lost 2 bases, V lost 4 bases, and 7 bases had no gene match.

This sequence joins TRBV27 and TRBJ2-7, with 8 bases lining up with TRBD2. Input material: peripheral blood. The sequence derives from a man between 60 and 75 years old with COVID-19, enrolled during active disease. CDR3 amino acids: CASSWAAGGTYEQYF. CDR3 DNA sequence: TGTGCCAGCAGTTGGGCGGCGGGGGGCACCTACGAGCAGTACTTC.